The 18 T cell receptor beta chains reported below all come from one sample, sequenced in a study of T cells after yellow fever vaccination. TCRdb re-analysed the 5' RACE reads in MiXCR, keeping a single row per CDR3 protein. The data hold approximately 250,000 distinct CDR3 sequences, with over 6.5% observed a single time. Here the sequenced sample was CD4+ T cells sorted from PBMCs, taken on the day of the yellow fever booster vaccination. The receptor set was obtained from a man aged 25-45 years who received the YFV17D yellow fever vaccine.

This clonotype turned up a few times. The J gene is TRBJ2-7, the V gene TRBV19, with 10 bases aligning to TRBD1. Germline trimming cut 5 bases from V and 2 bases from J; bases unmatched to any gene: 6. Germline V gives CDR1 LNHDA, CDR2 SQIVND (reference sequence). CDR3 length: 15 amino acids. The CDR3 coding sequence is TGTGCCAGTAGTCCCAAGGGACAGGGGACCTACGAGCAGTACTTC. Amino acid sequence: CASSPKGQGTYEQYF. Drawing the rest from reference TRBV19 and TRBJ2-7, the complete variable domain is DGGITQSPKYLFRKEGQNVTLSCEQNLNHDAMYWYRQDPGQGLRLIYYSQIVNDFQKGDIAEGYSVSREKKESFPLTVTSAQKNPTAFYLCASSPKGQGTYEQYFGPGTRLTVT.

V is TRBV20-1 and J is TRBJ2-4; a weak D match, TRBD2 (6 bases). Germline CDR1 DFQATT, CDR2 SNEGSKA (reference sequence). The CDR3 spans 15 residues. Trimming stripped 1 base from V and 7 bases from J, with 17 bases between. CDR3: CSARGPRGEQNIQYF. CDR3 coding DNA: TGCAGTGCTAGAGGCCCCCGCGGGGAGCAGAACATTCAGTACTTC.

In this sample, this clonotype turned up many times. This chain links TRBV20-1 with TRBJ2-2; 9 positions agree with TRBD2. The CDR3 has 15 amino acids. The J segment lost 6 bases and the V segment lost 7 bases, leaving 12 bases of the junction unmatched. Germline CDR1 and CDR2: DFQATT and SNEGSKA (reference sequence). CDR3 in DNA: TGCAGTGGCGTAAGCGGGAGGAGTGACGCCGGGGAGCTGTTTTTT. It translates to CSGVSGRSDAGELFF.

This clonotype has a handful of counts. The genes are TRBV7-2 and TRBJ2-7; TRBD1 aligns across 9 bases. Germline V gene sequence: CDR1 SGHTA, CDR2 FQGNSA. There are 14 residues in the CDR3. V trimming: 1 base; J trimming: 4 bases; junction bases outside the gene matches: 2. The CDR3 nucleotides are TGTGCCAGCAGCTTAGACAGGGGGCGGTACGAGCAGTACTTC. Its protein product is CASSLDRGRYEQYF.

This clonotype turned up a few times. The chain has TRBV5-1 and TRBJ2-7; a possible D gene is TRBD2 (5 bases). Trimming cost V 0 bases and J 6 bases, with 13 bases left between them. The CDR3 has 14 residues. Germline V gene sequence: CDR1 SGHRS, CDR2 YFSETQ. DNA for the CDR3: TGCGCCAGCAGCTTGGGGCAGGTCCGGGGCGAGCAGTACTTC. Translated: CASSLGQVRGEQYF.

In this sample, this clonotype turned up many times. The CDR3 nucleotides are TGTGCCAGCAGTTACTCGTCTGCCAACAGGGGTGCCTACGAGCAGTACTTC. It translates to CASSYSSANRGAYEQYF. This chain connects TRBV6-2 or TRBV6-3 to TRBJ2-7, with 7 bases identical to TRBD1. The CDR3 consists of 17 residues. Germline V gene data show CDR1 as MNHEY and CDR2 as SVGEGT. Trimming took 0 bases from V and 2 from J; bases not matched to a gene: 10.

This clonotype was detected only a few times. The rearrangement uses TRBV4-1 and TRBJ2-1; no clear D gene. Germline V gives CDR1 MGHRA, CDR2 YSYEKL. Trimming cost V 0 bases and J 0 bases, with 12 bases left between them. The CDR3 has 17 amino acids. CDR3 sequence reads: CASSQEWLQPSYNEQFF. CDR3 nucleotide sequence: TGCGCCAGCAGCCAAGAATGGCTTCAGCCCTCCTACAATGAGCAGTTCTTC.

This chain links TRBV20-1 with TRBJ1-2, with a possible D match to TRBD1 (5 bases). The CDR3 sequence is 16 residues long. Germline CDR1 and CDR2: DFQATT and SNEGSKA (reference sequence). Trimming took 5 bases from V and 0 from J, leaving 19 bases between them. CDR3 loop: CSAPNRDRPSNYGYTF. Written as DNA, the CDR3 is TGCAGTGCTCCGAATCGGGACCGACCCTCTAACTATGGCTACACCTTC.

The chain recombines TRBV7-2 with TRBJ1-3, with D hard to call. The CDR3 is 14 residues long. V gave up 2 bases and J gave up 5 bases, with 10 bases separating them. The germline V gene encodes CDR1 SGHTA and CDR2 FQGNSA. CDR3 coding DNA: TGTGCCAGCAGCTTAAGTGTAGAGAGAAACACCATATATTTT. It yields the protein CASSLSVERNTIYF.

In this sample, this clonotype turned up many times. The V gene is TRBV5-1, the J gene TRBJ1-1; D unresolved. This CDR3 contains 11 residues. With 0 bases removed from V and 12 bases from J, the gap between germline ends came to 9 bases. CDR1 is SGHRS, CDR2 YFSETQ, per germline. The CDR3, as DNA: TGCGCCAGCAGCTTGGGGGATTTGACTTTCTTT. As protein: CASSLGDLTFF.

The rearrangement uses TRBV10-3 and TRBJ2-7; TRBD2 matches at 7 bases. CDR1 and CDR2 (germline): ENHRY, SYGVKD. Trimming took 4 bases from V and 2 from J; bases not matched to a gene: 5. The CDR3 has 14 residues. CDR3: CAISAASGTYEQYF. The CDR3 DNA is TGTGCCATCAGTGCGGCTAGCGGTACCTACGAGCAGTACTTC.

Many counts were recorded for this clonotype. The rearrangement uses TRBV6-5 and TRBJ2-1; D is unresolved. Trimming shortened V by 0 bases and J by 6 bases, and 9 bases separated the two germline ends. CDR3 length: 14 amino acids. Germline values: CDR1 MNHEY, CDR2 SVGAGI. This CDR3 reads CASSYSDLVNEQFF. In nucleotides, the CDR3 is TGTGCCAGCAGTTACTCCGACTTAGTCAATGAGCAGTTCTTC.

This chain links TRBV3-1 with TRBJ1-5; possible D gene TRBD1, 6 bases. Trimming removed 2 bases at V and 4 bases at J, with 9 bases between. Per germline, CDR1 LGHDT and CDR2 YNNKEL (reference sequence). This CDR3 region has 14 residues. CDR3 DNA sequence: TGTGCCAGCAGCCAACGGACAGTGAATCAGCCCCAGCATTTT. Amino acids: CASSQRTVNQPQHF.

In its sample, this clonotype was seen a few times. This chain connects TRBV30 to TRBJ2-3; D ambiguous. This CDR3 spans 12 amino acids. Germline V gives CDR1 GTSNPN, CDR2 SVGIG (reference sequence). V dropped 0 bases and J dropped 9 bases, with 10 bases sitting between them. The CDR3 sequence is CAWSVGSGTQYF. Written as DNA, the CDR3 is TGTGCCTGGAGTGTAGGTAGTGGCACGCAGTATTTT.

The V gene is TRBV6-2 or TRBV6-3, the J gene TRBJ2-7; TRBD1 matches 8 bases. The trim removed 10 bases at V and 6 bases at J, leaving 11 bases unmatched. Per germline, CDR1 MNHEY and CDR2 SVGEGT. CDR3 length: 13 amino acids. The CDR3 reads CATKSGGAGEQYF. The CDR3 nucleotides are TGTGCCACCAAATCAGGGGGCGCGGGCGAGCAGTACTTC.

The chain couples TRBV7-2 to TRBJ2-1; D possibly corresponds to TRBD1 (9 bases). The CDR3 loop spans 16 amino acids. In germline, CDR1 is SGHTA, CDR2 FQGNSA. Deletions cut 5 bases from V and 9 bases from J, with 23 bases between. The CDR3 loop reads CASSTTGGQGLGEQFF. CDR3 DNA sequence: TGTGCCAGCAGCACCACGGGGGGACAGGGACTAGGTGAGCAGTTCTTC.

This clonotype has ten or more counts. The V gene is TRBV18, the J gene TRBJ2-2; TRBD1 aligns across 7 bases. The CDR3 sequence is 14 residues long. The germline gives CDR1 KGHSH, CDR2 LQKENI. V was clipped by 5 bases and J by 4 bases; unmatched bases: 4. CDR3 amino acids: CASSTPGGTGELFF. CDR3 DNA: TGTGCCAGCTCAACTCCAGGGGGCACCGGGGAGCTGTTTTTT.

In this sample, this clonotype turned up many times. The rearrangement links TRBV20-1 to TRBJ2-7, with TRBD2 as a possible D gene (5 bases). The CDR3 totals 14 residues. Trimming pared 3 bases from V and 4 bases from J, leaving 16 bases between. Germline V gene lookup returns CDR1 DFQATT and CDR2 SNEGSKA (reference sequence). The CDR3 loop reads CSARALVGAYEQYF. Here the CDR3 DNA reads TGCAGTGCTAGGGCCCTTGTGGGAGCGTACGAGCAGTACTTC.